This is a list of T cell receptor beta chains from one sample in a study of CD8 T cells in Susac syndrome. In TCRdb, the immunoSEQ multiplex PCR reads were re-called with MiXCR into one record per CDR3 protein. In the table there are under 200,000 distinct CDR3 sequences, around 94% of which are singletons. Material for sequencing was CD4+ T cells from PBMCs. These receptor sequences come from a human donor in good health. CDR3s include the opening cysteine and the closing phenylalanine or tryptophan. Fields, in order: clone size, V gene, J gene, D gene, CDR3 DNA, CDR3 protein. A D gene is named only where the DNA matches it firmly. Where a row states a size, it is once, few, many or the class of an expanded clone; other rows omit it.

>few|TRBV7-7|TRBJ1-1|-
TGTGCTAGCAGTCCCGTCGCGAACACTGAAGCTTTCTTT
CASSPVANTEAFF
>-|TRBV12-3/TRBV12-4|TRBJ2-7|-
TGTGCCAGCAGTTCCCTAGCCCGGGAGCAGTACTTC
CASSSLAREQYF
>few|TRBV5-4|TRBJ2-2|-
TGTGCCAGCAGCTATTACACCGGGGAGCTGTTTTTT
CASSYYTGELFF
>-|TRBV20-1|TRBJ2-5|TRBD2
TGCAGTGCTAGAGAAAAGGCCAGCGGGGCCCCGAGAGAGACCCAGTACTTC
CSAREKASGAPRETQYF
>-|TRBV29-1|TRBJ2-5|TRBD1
TGCAGCGTTGAAGATACAGGGGGTGAGGAGACCCAGTACTTC
CSVEDTGGEETQYF
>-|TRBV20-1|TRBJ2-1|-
TGCAGTGCTAGGGATAAGGAGGCAGGGAGGAATGAGCAGTTCTTC
CSARDKEAGRNEQFF
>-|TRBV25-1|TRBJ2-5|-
TGTGCCAGCAGTGAATATGGGGGGGAGACCCAGTACTTC
CASSEYGGETQYF
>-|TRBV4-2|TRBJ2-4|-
TGTGCCAGCAGCCAAGATGGGGGCAGGGGGAGGGAAAACATTCAGTACTTC
CASSQDGGRGRENIQYF
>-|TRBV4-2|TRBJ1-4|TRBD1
TGTGCCAGCAGCCATCGGACAGGTGGGGAAAAACTGTTTTTT
CASSHRTGGEKLFF
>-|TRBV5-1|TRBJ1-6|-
TGCGCCAGCAGCTTGGGACGGAGCTCCTCCTATAATTCACCCCTCCACTTT
CASSLGRSSSYNSPLHF
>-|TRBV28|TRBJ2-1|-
TGTGCCAGCAGTGAGCAGGGTGGGCGCAATGAGCAGTTCTTC
CASSEQGGRNEQFF
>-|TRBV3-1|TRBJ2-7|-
TGTGCCAGCAGCCAAGTGTACAGGGTAAATTTCTACGAGCAGTACTTC
CASSQVYRVNFYEQYF
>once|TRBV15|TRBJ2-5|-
TGTGCCACCAGCAGAGGCGGGAAGGGGGGCCGAGGGGAGACCCAGTACTTC
CATSRGGKGGRGETQYF
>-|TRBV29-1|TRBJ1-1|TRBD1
TGCAGCGTAGCCAGGACAGGCAACACTGAAGCTTTCTTT
CSVARTGNTEAFF
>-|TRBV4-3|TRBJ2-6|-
TGCGCCAGCAGCCAACCGGGCGTTGGGGCCAACGTCCTGACTTTC
CASSQPGVGANVLTF
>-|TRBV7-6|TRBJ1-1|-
TGTGCCAGCAGCTTAGTATCGGAGAACACTGAAGCTTTCTTT
CASSLVSENTEAFF
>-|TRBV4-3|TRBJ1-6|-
TGCGCCAGCAGCCAAGAAGTCAATTCACCCCTCCACTTT
CASSQEVNSPLHF
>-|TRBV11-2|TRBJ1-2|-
TGTGCCAGCAGCACCGGGTCAGAAGGAGGCTACACCTTC
CASSTGSEGGYTF
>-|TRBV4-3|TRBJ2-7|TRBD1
TGCGCCAGCAGCCAAGTAGTCGGTGGGGGACAGGGATCGTACGAGCAGTACTTC
CASSQVVGGGQGSYEQYF
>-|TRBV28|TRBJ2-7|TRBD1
TGTGCCAGCAGTTTAGTGCGGGACAGGAGCGAGCAGTACTTC
CASSLVRDRSEQYF
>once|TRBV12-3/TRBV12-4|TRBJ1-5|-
TGTGCCAGCAGTTTTTCAGATCAGCCCCAGCATTTT
CASSFSDQPQHF
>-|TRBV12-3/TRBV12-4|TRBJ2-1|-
TGTGCCAGCAGTTTAGGGAGCTGGCTGTTCTTC
CASSLGSWLFF
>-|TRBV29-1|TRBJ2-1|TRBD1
TGCAGCGTAGAGAGACAGGGAACCTACAATGAGCAGTTCTTC
CSVERQGTYNEQFF
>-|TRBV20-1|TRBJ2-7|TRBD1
TGCAGCGCTTGGACAGGGACGTACGAGCAGTACTTC
CSAWTGTYEQYF
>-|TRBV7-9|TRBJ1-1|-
TGTGCCAGCAGCTTAGGCCTAGTCATGAACACTGAAGCTTTCTTT
CASSLGLVMNTEAFF
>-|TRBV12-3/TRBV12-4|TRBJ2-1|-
TGTGCCAGCAGCCTCACCCGGGAGCAGTTCTTC
CASSLTREQFF
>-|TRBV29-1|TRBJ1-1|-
TGCAGCGTTGATCGGCCACTCGAGACTGAAGCTTTCTTT
CSVDRPLETEAFF
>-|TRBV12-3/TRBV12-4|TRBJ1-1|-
TGTGCCAGCAGTTTGAGGGATGGCACTGAAGCTTTCTTT
CASSLRDGTEAFF
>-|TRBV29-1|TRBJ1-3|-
TGCAGCGTCCTACCGGGACGCGGGGACACCATATATTTT
CSVLPGRGDTIYF
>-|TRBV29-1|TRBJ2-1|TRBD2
TGCAGCGCCATGGGACTAGCGGGGGGGCTCTCCTACAATGAGCAGTTCTTC
CSAMGLAGGLSYNEQFF
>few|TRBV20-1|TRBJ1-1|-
TGCAGTGCTAGGCGGCAAAACACTGAAGCTTTCTTT
CSARRQNTEAFF
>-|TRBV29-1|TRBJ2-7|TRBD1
TGCAGCGTTGTTGCATGGGACAGGGGAACTGGCGAGCAGTACTTC
CSVVAWDRGTGEQYF
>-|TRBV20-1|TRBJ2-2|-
TGCAGTGCCAACCCCCCTGGTAACACCGGGGAGCTGTTTTTT
CSANPPGNTGELFF
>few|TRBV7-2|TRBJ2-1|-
TGTGCCAGCAGCTCCCGCGCAGATTCCTACAATGAGCAGTTCTTC
CASSSRADSYNEQFF
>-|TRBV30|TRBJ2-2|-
TGTGCCTGGAGGACGGGAGCCAACACCGGGGAGCTGTTTTTT
CAWRTGANTGELFF
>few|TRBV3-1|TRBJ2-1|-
TGTGCCAGCAGCCGCTCCGGACAGCAGGTCAATGAGCAGTTCTTC
CASSRSGQQVNEQFF
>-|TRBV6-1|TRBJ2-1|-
TGTGCCAGCAGCGTTAGGTTGGGGGAAGCCTACAATGAGCAGTTCTTC
CASSVRLGEAYNEQFF
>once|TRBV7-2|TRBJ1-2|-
TGTGCCAGCAGCCTTCTGACAGAAACCTATGGCTACACCTTC
CASSLLTETYGYTF
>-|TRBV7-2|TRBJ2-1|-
TGTGCCAGCAGCTTCAGGCCGTCCGAGCAGTTCTTC
CASSFRPSEQFF
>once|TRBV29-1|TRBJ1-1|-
TGCAGCGTCCGGGGGGCGAACACTGAAGCTTTCTTT
CSVRGANTEAFF
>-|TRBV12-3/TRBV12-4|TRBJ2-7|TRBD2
TGTGCCAGCAGTTTATTAGCGGGGGGGCGCGAGCAGTACTTC
CASSLLAGGREQYF
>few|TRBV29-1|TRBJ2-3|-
TGCAGCGTCGATCCCAGCACAGATACGCAGTATTTT
CSVDPSTDTQYF
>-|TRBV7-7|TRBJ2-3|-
TGTGCTAGCAGCTCGGGAACAGGGCCAGATACGCAGTATTTT
CASSSGTGPDTQYF
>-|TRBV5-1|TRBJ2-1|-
TGCGCCAGCAGCTTGGAGGCGGATTACAATGAGCAGTTCTTC
CASSLEADYNEQFF
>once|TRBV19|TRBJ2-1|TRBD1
TGTGCCAGTACCGTCACGGGGACAGCCACCTACAATGAGCAGTTCTTC
CASTVTGTATYNEQFF
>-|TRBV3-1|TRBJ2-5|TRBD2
TGTGCCAGCAGTACACTAGCGGTGGAGACCCAGTACTTC
CASSTLAVETQYF
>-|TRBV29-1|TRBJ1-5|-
TGCAGCGTCCCTGACAGGACGGGTGGGCAGCCCCAGCATTTT
CSVPDRTGGQPQHF
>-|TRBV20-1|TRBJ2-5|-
TGCAGTGCGAAGCAGGGGATAGAGACCCAGTACTTC
CSAKQGIETQYF
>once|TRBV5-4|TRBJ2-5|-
TGTGCCAGCCGGAAGGGCGGGGTGGGGGAGACCCAGTACTTC
CASRKGGVGETQYF
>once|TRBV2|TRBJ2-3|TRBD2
TGTGCCAGCAGTTCGGTCGGCCGCAGCGGGGGGTCAGATACGCAGTATTTT
CASSSVGRSGGSDTQYF
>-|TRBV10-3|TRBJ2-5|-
TGTGCCATCACCGACAGGCAACAAGAGACCCAGTACTTC
CAITDRQQETQYF
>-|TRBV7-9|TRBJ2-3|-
TGTGCCAGCAGCTCCTGGGGGGGGGCCACAGATACGCAGTATTTT
CASSSWGGATDTQYF
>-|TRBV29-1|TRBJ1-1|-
TGCAGCGTTGATGCAGGGTCGATCGGGGCTTTCTTT
CSVDAGSIGAFF
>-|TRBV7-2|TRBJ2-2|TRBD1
TGTGCCAGCACCCAAGGACAGGGGGCGACCGGGGAGCTGTTTTTT
CASTQGQGATGELFF
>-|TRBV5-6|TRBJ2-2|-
TGTGCCAGCAGCTTGGAGCCTAGGAACACCGGGGAGCTGTTTTTT
CASSLEPRNTGELFF
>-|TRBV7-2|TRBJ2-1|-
TGTGCCAGCAGCTTCGTTCCCCTCGATGAGCAGTTCTTC
CASSFVPLDEQFF
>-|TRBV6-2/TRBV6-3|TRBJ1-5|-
TGTGCCAGCAGATGGGACGACAATCAGCCCCAGCATTTT
CASRWDDNQPQHF
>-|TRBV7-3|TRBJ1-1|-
TGTGCCAGCAGCTTCGGCGGGGGCAGGGAAGCCTTCTTT
CASSFGGGREAFF
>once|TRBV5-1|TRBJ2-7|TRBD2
TGCGCCAGCAGCTTGGCGGGTAGCGGGGTGTTCTCCTACGAGCAGTACTTC
CASSLAGSGVFSYEQYF